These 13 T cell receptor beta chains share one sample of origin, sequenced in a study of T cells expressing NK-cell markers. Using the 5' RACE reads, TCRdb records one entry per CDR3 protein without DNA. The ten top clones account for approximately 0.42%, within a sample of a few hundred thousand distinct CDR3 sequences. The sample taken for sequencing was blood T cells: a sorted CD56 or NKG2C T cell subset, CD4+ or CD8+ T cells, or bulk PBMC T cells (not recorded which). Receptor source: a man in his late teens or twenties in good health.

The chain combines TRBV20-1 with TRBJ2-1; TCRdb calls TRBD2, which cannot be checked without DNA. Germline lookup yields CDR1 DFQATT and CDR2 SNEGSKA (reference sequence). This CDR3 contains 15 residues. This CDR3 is CSARFLAGTYNEQFF.

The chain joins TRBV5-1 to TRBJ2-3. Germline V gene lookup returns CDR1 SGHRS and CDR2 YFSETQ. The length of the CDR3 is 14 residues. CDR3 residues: CASSFIEGTDTQYF. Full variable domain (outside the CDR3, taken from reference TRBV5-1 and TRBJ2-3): KAGVTQTPRYLIKTRGQQVTLSCSPISGHRSVSWYQQTPGQGLQFLFEYFSETQRNKGNFPGRFSGRQFSNSRSEMNVSTLELGDSALYLCASSFIEGTDTQYFGPGTRLTVL.

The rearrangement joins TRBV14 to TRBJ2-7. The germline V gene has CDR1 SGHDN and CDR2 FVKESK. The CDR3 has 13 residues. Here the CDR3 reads CASSLTSWYEQYF.

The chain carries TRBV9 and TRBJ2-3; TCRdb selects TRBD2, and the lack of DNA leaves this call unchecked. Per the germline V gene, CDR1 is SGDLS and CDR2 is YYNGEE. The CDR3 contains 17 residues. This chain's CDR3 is CASSVAGTSGSTDTQYF.

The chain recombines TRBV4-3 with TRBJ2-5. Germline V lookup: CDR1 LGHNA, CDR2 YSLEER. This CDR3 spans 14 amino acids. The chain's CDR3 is CASSQVASQETQYF.

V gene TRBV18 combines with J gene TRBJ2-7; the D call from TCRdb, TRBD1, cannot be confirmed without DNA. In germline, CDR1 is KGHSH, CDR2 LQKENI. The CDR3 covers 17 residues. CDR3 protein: CASSPNPARRIPYEQYF.

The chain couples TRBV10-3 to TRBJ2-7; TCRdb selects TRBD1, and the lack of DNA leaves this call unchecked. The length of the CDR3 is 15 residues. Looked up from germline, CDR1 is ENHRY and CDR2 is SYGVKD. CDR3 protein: CATSQIGGDRYEQYF.

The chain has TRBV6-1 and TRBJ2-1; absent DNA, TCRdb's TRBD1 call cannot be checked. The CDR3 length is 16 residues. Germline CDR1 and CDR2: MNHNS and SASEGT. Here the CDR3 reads CASRGDRGGSYNEQFF.

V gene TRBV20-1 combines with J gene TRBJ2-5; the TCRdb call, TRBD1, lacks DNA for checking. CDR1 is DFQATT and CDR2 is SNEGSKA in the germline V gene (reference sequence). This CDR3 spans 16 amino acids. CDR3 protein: CSARRRTHIIQETQYF.

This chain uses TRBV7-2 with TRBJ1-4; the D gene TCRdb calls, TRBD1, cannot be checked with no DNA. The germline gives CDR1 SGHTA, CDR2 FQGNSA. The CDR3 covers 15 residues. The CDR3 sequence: CASSPRQRENEKLFF.

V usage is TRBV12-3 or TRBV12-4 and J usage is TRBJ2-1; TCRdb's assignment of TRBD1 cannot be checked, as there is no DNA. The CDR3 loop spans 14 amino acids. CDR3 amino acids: CASTIGTEYNEQFF.

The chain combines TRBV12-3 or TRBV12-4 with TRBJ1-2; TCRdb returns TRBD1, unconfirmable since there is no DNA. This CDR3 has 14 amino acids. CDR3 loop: CASSSGDMDYGYTF.

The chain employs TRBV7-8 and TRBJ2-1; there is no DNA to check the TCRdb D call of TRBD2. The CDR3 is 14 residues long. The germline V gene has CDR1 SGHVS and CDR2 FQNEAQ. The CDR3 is CASSRTSGRGPQFF.